This is a list of T cell receptor beta chains from one sample in a study of graft-versus-host responses after intestinal transplantation. Antigens of these TCRs are unknown. Assay used: immunoSEQ multiplex PCR; TCRdb lists only in-frame clones, some missing. The table has fewer than 95,000 clones, over 85% seen once; the top ten hold roughly 0.49%. The sample in question was unstimulated CD8+ T cells sorted from spleen or lymph node cells, obtained before intestinal transplant. The source of these receptors is a human donor who received an intestinal transplant. Each CDR3 is given without its conserved first and last residue. The order of the fields is D gene, J gene, V gene, CDR3 protein. D genes are given only for firm matches.

d_call: TRBD1
j_call: TRBJ2-7
v_call: TRBV6-5
cdr3_aa: ASSDGQGDSYEQY

d_call: NA
j_call: TRBJ1-2
v_call: TRBV30
cdr3_aa: AWSVERAYYGYT

d_call: TRBD1
j_call: TRBJ1-2
v_call: TRBV6-5
cdr3_aa: ASRAGTGDFGYT

d_call: TRBD1
j_call: TRBJ1-1
v_call: TRBV20-1
cdr3_aa: SAIRDSEAF

d_call: NA
j_call: TRBJ2-7
v_call: TRBV6-5
cdr3_aa: ASSWQGSYEQY

d_call: NA
j_call: TRBJ1-2
v_call: TRBV2
cdr3_aa: ASSEVGGRGYT

d_call: TRBD2
j_call: TRBJ2-1
v_call: TRBV19
cdr3_aa: ASSIDIAAGGLTTYNEQF

d_call: NA
j_call: TRBJ1-5
v_call: TRBV5-6
cdr3_aa: ASSPRGLNQPQH

d_call: NA
j_call: TRBJ2-7
v_call: TRBV7-8
cdr3_aa: ASSLWQERMTYEQY

d_call: TRBD1
j_call: TRBJ1-2
v_call: TRBV19
cdr3_aa: ASSTGDGYT

d_call: NA
j_call: TRBJ2-1
v_call: TRBV4-1
cdr3_aa: ASSQDRVNEQF

d_call: NA
j_call: TRBJ2-1
v_call: TRBV7-9
cdr3_aa: ASSFITGVATLRRDEQF

d_call: NA
j_call: TRBJ1-2
v_call: TRBV4-3
cdr3_aa: ASSQGNRARNGYT

d_call: NA
j_call: TRBJ1-6
v_call: TRBV27
cdr3_aa: ASSFQGINSPLH

d_call: NA
j_call: TRBJ1-1
v_call: TRBV7-6
cdr3_aa: ASSFATDSEAF

d_call: NA
j_call: TRBJ2-7
v_call: TRBV28
cdr3_aa: ASTLGAGLSYEQY

d_call: NA
j_call: TRBJ2-7
v_call: TRBV7-9
cdr3_aa: AGTAQGRTYEQY

d_call: TRBD1
j_call: TRBJ2-7
v_call: TRBV10-1
cdr3_aa: ASNRTGVSYEQY

d_call: TRBD1
j_call: TRBJ1-4
v_call: TRBV18
cdr3_aa: ASSSTGVDEKLF

d_call: TRBD1
j_call: TRBJ2-5
v_call: TRBV4-3
cdr3_aa: ASSQGAGQGVY

d_call: NA
j_call: TRBJ1-1
v_call: TRBV5-1
cdr3_aa: ASSPTGRVAEAF

d_call: NA
j_call: TRBJ2-1
v_call: TRBV27
cdr3_aa: ASSPGTLYNEQF

d_call: NA
j_call: TRBJ2-2
v_call: TRBV7-9
cdr3_aa: ASSLAGFDSSVGELF

d_call: TRBD1
j_call: TRBJ1-1
v_call: TRBV5-1
cdr3_aa: ASSLLGTEMNTEAF

d_call: NA
j_call: TRBJ2-7
v_call: TRBV6-6
cdr3_aa: ASSYPGEAGEQY

d_call: NA
j_call: TRBJ2-1
v_call: TRBV4-2
cdr3_aa: ASSQGQNEQF

d_call: NA
j_call: TRBJ1-2
v_call: TRBV11-2
cdr3_aa: ASTMTGPWPYGYT

d_call: NA
j_call: TRBJ1-1
v_call: TRBV19
cdr3_aa: ASSIGRGAF

d_call: NA
j_call: TRBJ2-1
v_call: TRBV5-6
cdr3_aa: ASSLASSNEQF

d_call: NA
j_call: TRBJ2-1
v_call: TRBV11-2
cdr3_aa: ASSLDGTMDEQF

d_call: NA
j_call: TRBJ2-2
v_call: TRBV6-1
cdr3_aa: ASSEAPAGGELF

d_call: TRBD1
j_call: TRBJ2-7
v_call: TRBV7-2
cdr3_aa: ASSEWTGPYEQY

d_call: TRBD1
j_call: TRBJ2-7
v_call: TRBV27
cdr3_aa: ASSLGQGDYEQY

d_call: TRBD2
j_call: TRBJ2-1
v_call: TRBV6-5
cdr3_aa: ASSPLAGPYNEQF

d_call: NA
j_call: TRBJ2-7
v_call: TRBV7-8
cdr3_aa: ASSLGGAAYEQY

d_call: TRBD1
j_call: TRBJ1-6
v_call: TRBV4-1
cdr3_aa: ASSQELGTVGFYNSPLH

d_call: TRBD2
j_call: TRBJ2-2
v_call: TRBV19
cdr3_aa: ASSMQGLAAGELF

d_call: NA
j_call: TRBJ2-7
v_call: TRBV27
cdr3_aa: ASSLAGASYEQY

d_call: NA
j_call: TRBJ2-7
v_call: TRBV27
cdr3_aa: ASSLSAANAYEQY

d_call: TRBD1
j_call: TRBJ1-1
v_call: TRBV5-1
cdr3_aa: ASSLGTGYMNTEAF

d_call: TRBD2
j_call: TRBJ2-6
v_call: TRBV19
cdr3_aa: ASTALAGVPPGANVLT

d_call: TRBD2
j_call: TRBJ2-1
v_call: TRBV7-8
cdr3_aa: ASSFSGSSYNEQF

d_call: NA
j_call: TRBJ1-1
v_call: TRBV5-1
cdr3_aa: ASSLEGVEAF

d_call: NA
j_call: TRBJ1-2
v_call: TRBV5-6
cdr3_aa: ASSPIGQRNYGYT

d_call: NA
j_call: TRBJ2-1
v_call: TRBV30
cdr3_aa: AWSLSAYNEQF

d_call: TRBD1
j_call: TRBJ2-7
v_call: TRBV5-6
cdr3_aa: ASSLIDRVYEQY

d_call: TRBD2
j_call: TRBJ2-1
v_call: TRBV4-1
cdr3_aa: ASSQVIASGGQTYNEQF

d_call: NA
j_call: TRBJ2-7
v_call: TRBV5-1
cdr3_aa: ASSSLLVAGSSYEQY

d_call: NA
j_call: TRBJ1-4
v_call: TRBV5-1
cdr3_aa: ASSFVGGTNEKLF

d_call: NA
j_call: TRBJ1-1
v_call: TRBV9
cdr3_aa: ASSVEQGFTEAF

d_call: NA
j_call: TRBJ2-7
v_call: TRBV9
cdr3_aa: ASSVAAGPYYEQY

d_call: NA
j_call: TRBJ1-1
v_call: TRBV11-2
cdr3_aa: ASSLVRVSEAF

d_call: TRBD1
j_call: TRBJ2-1
v_call: TRBV5-4
cdr3_aa: ASSSDRAYEQF